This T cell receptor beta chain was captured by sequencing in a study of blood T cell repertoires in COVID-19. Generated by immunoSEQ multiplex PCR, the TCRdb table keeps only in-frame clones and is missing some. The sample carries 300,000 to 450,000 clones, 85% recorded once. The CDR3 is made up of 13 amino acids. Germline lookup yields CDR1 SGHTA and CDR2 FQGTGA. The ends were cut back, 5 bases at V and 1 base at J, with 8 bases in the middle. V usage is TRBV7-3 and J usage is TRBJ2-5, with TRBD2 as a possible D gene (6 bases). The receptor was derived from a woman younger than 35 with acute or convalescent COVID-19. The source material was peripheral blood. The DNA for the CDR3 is TGTGCCAGCAGCATCGGGGGCCAAGAGACCCAGTACTTC. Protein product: CASSIGGQETQYF.